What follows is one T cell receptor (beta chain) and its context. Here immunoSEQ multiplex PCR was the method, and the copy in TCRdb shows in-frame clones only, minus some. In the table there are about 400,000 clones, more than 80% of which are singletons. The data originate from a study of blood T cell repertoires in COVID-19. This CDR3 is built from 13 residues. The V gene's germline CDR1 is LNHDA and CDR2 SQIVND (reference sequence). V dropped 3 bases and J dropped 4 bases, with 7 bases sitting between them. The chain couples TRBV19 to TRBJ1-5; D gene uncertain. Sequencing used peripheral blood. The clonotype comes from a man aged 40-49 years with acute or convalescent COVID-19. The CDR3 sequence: CASSIVQNQPQHF. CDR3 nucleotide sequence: TGTGCCAGTAGTATCGTACAGAATCAGCCCCAGCATTTT.